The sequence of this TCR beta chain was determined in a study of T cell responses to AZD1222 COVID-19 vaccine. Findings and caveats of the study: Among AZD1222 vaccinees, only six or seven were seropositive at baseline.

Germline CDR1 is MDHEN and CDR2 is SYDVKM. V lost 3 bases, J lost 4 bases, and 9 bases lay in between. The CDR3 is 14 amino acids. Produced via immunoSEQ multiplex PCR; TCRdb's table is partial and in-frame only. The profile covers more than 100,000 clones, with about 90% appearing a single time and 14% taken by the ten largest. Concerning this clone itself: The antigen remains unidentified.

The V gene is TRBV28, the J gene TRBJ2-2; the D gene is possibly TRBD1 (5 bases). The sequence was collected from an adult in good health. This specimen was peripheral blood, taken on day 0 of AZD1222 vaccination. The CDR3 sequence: CASSLDTFTGELFF. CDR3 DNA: TGTGCCAGCAGTTTGGACACCTTCACCGGGGAGCTGTTTTTT.